A single sample is the source of the 25 T cell receptor beta chains below, sequenced in a study of T-cell memory formation after mild COVID-19. In TCRdb, the 5' RACE reads were re-called with MiXCR into one record per CDR3 protein. The table lists around 200,000 distinct CDR3 sequences, 27% of them singletons. The sequencing input was PBMCs or a T cell subset sorted from them (not recorded which). The origin of the receptors is an adult woman who had mild COVID-19 (a few samples of this study predate the infection). Cell type and time point are not known.

This clonotype turned up a few times. The chain recombines TRBV7-9 with TRBJ2-5; D gene unclear. This CDR3 contains 15 residues. V was shortened by 3 bases and J by 0 bases, with 11 bases between the two germline ends. Germline loops: CDR1 SEHNR, CDR2 FQNEAQ (reference sequence). In DNA form, the CDR3 reads TGTGCCAGCAGCTTCTACTACAGTGACCAAGAGACCCAGTACTTC. As protein: CASSFYYSDQETQYF.

The rearrangement uses TRBV4-1 and TRBJ1-1; D remains ambiguous. Trimming left V 3 bases short and J 0 bases short, with 11 bases between. Germline V gives CDR1 MGHRA, CDR2 YSYEKL. The CDR3 contains 15 residues. CDR3 bases: TGCGCCAGCAGCCAGCGGGGAGACCTGAACACTGAAGCTTTCTTT. Encoded protein: CASSQRGDLNTEAFF.

This clonotype was observed a few times. The chain is built from TRBV7-9 and TRBJ2-4; TRBD1 matches 11 bases. Unmatched junction bases numbered 9, after V lost 5 bases and J lost 12 bases. This CDR3 contains 14 residues. Germline loops: CDR1 SEHNR, CDR2 FQNEAQ (reference sequence). DNA for the CDR3: TGTGCCAGCAGCCTGGACAGGGGGCACAGGGATCAGTACTTC. This gives the protein CASSLDRGHRDQYF.

This clonotype is termed medium-sized. The chain recombines TRBV6-2 or TRBV6-3 with TRBJ2-7; 9 positions agree with TRBD1. With 1 base clipped from V and 5 bases from J, the junction kept 6 bases outside the gene matches. The CDR3 runs 15 residues. Germline CDR1 MNHEY, CDR2 SVGEGT. The CDR3 nucleotides are TGTGCCAGCAGTTACTATGGACAGGGGTACGACGAGCAGTACTTC. It specifies CASSYYGQGYDEQYF.

Only a few counts were recorded for this clonotype. This chain links TRBV4-3 with TRBJ2-3, with D tentatively TRBD2 (6 bases). Germline assignment: CDR1 LGHNA and CDR2 YSLEER. The CDR3 has 13 amino acids. V shed 2 bases and J shed 4 bases, with 7 bases lying between them. The CDR3 DNA is TGCGCCAGCAGCCAATCTAGCGCAGATACGCAGTATTTT. This codes for CASSQSSADTQYF.

This clonotype was detected a few times. This rearrangement joins TRBV5-1 to TRBJ2-7; D remains ambiguous. This CDR3 is built from 15 residues. CDR1 is SGHRS and CDR2 is YFSETQ in the germline V gene. The V and J ends lost 0 bases and 0 bases respectively, with 10 bases between them. The CDR3 loop is CASSLAGQASYEQYF. In nucleotides, the CDR3 is TGCGCCAGCAGCTTGGCTGGGCAGGCCTCCTACGAGCAGTACTTC.

Only a few counts were recorded for this clonotype. The rearrangement links TRBV24-1 to TRBJ2-7; 8 bases match TRBD2. The length of the CDR3 is 15 residues. Germline-derived CDR1 and CDR2 are KGHDR and SFDVKD. V lost 2 bases, J lost 2 bases, and 4 bases stayed unmatched. CDR3: CATSDSGTRAYEQYF. In nucleotides, the CDR3 is TGTGCCACCAGTGATTCCGGGACTAGAGCCTACGAGCAGTACTTC.

Details on this clonotype: One base away lies a much larger clone, so this may be a sequencing read error. The gene calls are TRBV7-8 and TRBJ2-3; 12 nucleotides match TRBD2. After removal of 6 bases from V and 4 bases from J, the junction contained 8 bases not matched to a gene. The germline V gene encodes CDR1 SGHVS and CDR2 FQNEAQ. This CDR3 is built from 16 residues. This CDR3 is CASRFTSGGSADTQYF. The CDR3 DNA reads as TGTGCCAGCAGATTTACTAGCGGGGGGAGTGCAGATACGCAGTATTTT.

The chain recombines TRBV7-2 with TRBJ1-1; D gene uncertain. The CDR3 consists of 13 residues. Germline lookup yields CDR1 SGHTA and CDR2 FQGNSA. The V and J ends lost 5 bases and 1 base respectively, with 8 bases between them. The CDR3 DNA reads TGTGCCAGCAGCAGCTGGGGGAACACTGAAGCTTTCTTT. Residues: CASSSWGNTEAFF.

This chain uses TRBV5-1 with TRBJ1-1; D is perhaps TRBD1 (6 bases). The V end was cut by 4 bases, the J end by 5 bases, with 18 bases between. The CDR3 has 15 residues. CDR1 is SGHRS and CDR2 is YFSETQ in the germline V gene. Here the CDR3 DNA reads TGCGCCAGCAGCGAAGGCAGGGGCCCTAGGACTGAAGCTTTCTTT. Its protein product is CASSEGRGPRTEAFF.

There are a few counts of this clonotype. This chain uses TRBV11-2 with TRBJ2-5, with 14 positions matching TRBD2. Germline values: CDR1 SGHAT, CDR2 FQNNGV. CDR3 length: 16 amino acids. Losses at the gene ends were 4 bases for V and 5 bases for J; bases not matched to a gene: 6. The CDR3 loop is CASSSGLAGGSETQYF. CDR3 bases: TGTGCCAGCAGCTCCGGACTAGCGGGGGGTTCGGAGACCCAGTACTTC.

This clonotype was counted between two and nine times. The V call is TRBV6-5, the J call TRBJ1-6, with 9 bases fitting TRBD1. This CDR3 has 17 residues. Losses at the gene ends were 4 bases for V and 9 bases for J; bases not matched to a gene: 13. Germline V gene data show CDR1 as MNHEY and CDR2 as SVGAGI. The CDR3 protein is CASSLLATGGAGSPLHF. CDR3 sequence (DNA): TGTGCCAGCAGTTTACTCGCAACAGGGGGCGCGGGTTCACCCCTCCACTTT.

The CDR3 spells CAWSDGMGQPQHF. CDR3 coding DNA: TGTGCCTGGAGTGATGGGATGGGTCAGCCCCAGCATTTT. The chain is built from TRBV30 and TRBJ1-5, with D uncertain. With 1 base removed from V and 6 bases from J, the gap between germline ends came to 10 bases. Germline-derived CDR1 and CDR2 are GTSNPN and SVGIG (reference sequence). The length of the CDR3 is 13 residues.

The table lists this clonotype with a count of one. The chain carries TRBV6-2 or TRBV6-3 and TRBJ2-3; TRBD2 agrees at 11 bases. The CDR3 extends over 17 amino acids. V shed 1 base and J 0 bases; nucleotides not matched to a gene: 3. Germline values: CDR1 MNHEY, CDR2 SVGEGT. The CDR3 DNA reads as TGTGCCAGCAGTTACTTCCGACTAGCGGGGAGCACAGATACGCAGTATTTT. Amino acids: CASSYFRLAGSTDTQYF.

The genes are TRBV12-3 or TRBV12-4 and TRBJ2-1; 14 nucleotides agree with TRBD2. This CDR3 contains 16 residues. With V trimmed by 6 bases and J by 9 bases, 10 bases remained unmatched. As DNA, the CDR3 is TGTGCCAGCAGCCCGACTAGCGGGAGGGTCACAGGTGAGCAGTTCTTC. This encodes CASSPTSGRVTGEQFF.

This clonotype has only a few counts. This chain connects TRBV7-2 to TRBJ1-2; TRBD1 matches 8 bases. The CDR3 extends over 13 amino acids. The germline V gene encodes CDR1 SGHTA and CDR2 FQGNSA. V shed 3 bases and J 7 bases; nucleotides not matched to a gene: 4. CDR3 DNA sequence: TGTGCCAGCAGCTTTCAGGGGGCGGGTGGCTACACCTTC. Translating it yields CASSFQGAGGYTF.

This chain joins TRBV3-1 and TRBJ1-1; D is possibly TRBD1 (6 bases). This CDR3 has 15 amino acids. CDR1 LGHDT and CDR2 YNNKEL come from the germline V gene (reference sequence). V gave up 2 bases and J gave up 2 bases, with 12 bases separating them. This chain's CDR3 is CASSQQGRGNTEAFF. CDR3 sequence (DNA): TGTGCCAGCAGCCAACAGGGGAGGGGAAACACTGAAGCTTTCTTT.

The DNA for the CDR3 is TGTGCCAGCAGCAAGAGGGGGGGTAGGGATGAGCAGTTCTTC. Translated, it gives CASSKRGGRDEQFF. V usage is TRBV7-6 and J usage is TRBJ2-1, with D perhaps TRBD2 (7 bases). Per the germline V gene, CDR1 is SGHVS and CDR2 is FNYEAQ. V was cut by 5 bases and J by 8 bases, with 16 bases left in between. The CDR3 is 14 residues long.

This clonotype turned up a few times. The chain joins TRBV20-1 to TRBJ1-1; 9 bases line up with TRBD1. The trim removed 4 bases at V and 7 bases at J, leaving 7 bases unmatched. Germline lookup yields CDR1 DFQATT and CDR2 SNEGSKA (reference sequence). This CDR3 comprises 13 residues. DNA of the CDR3: TGCAGTGCTAAGATAACAGGGGGCTTTGAAGCTTTCTTT. This codes for CSAKITGGFEAFF.

The V gene is TRBV18, the J gene TRBJ2-5, with 12 bases lining up with TRBD1. Germline V gives CDR1 KGHSH, CDR2 LQKENI. Trimming cost V 5 bases and J 5 bases; bases outside gene matches: 6. This CDR3 is built from 15 residues. The CDR3 coding sequence is TGTGCCAGCTCATCGGGACAGGGGGCGTTTGAGACCCAGTACTTC. It specifies CASSSGQGAFETQYF.

The genes are TRBV6-1 and TRBJ1-1; 8 bases are shared with TRBD1. This CDR3 contains 15 residues. With V trimmed by 3 bases and J by 1 base, 4 bases remained unmatched. The germline V gene encodes CDR1 MNHNS and CDR2 SASEGT. Here the CDR3 DNA reads TGTGCCAGCAGTGATATTACAGGGGGGAACACTGAAGCTTTCTTT. Amino acid sequence: CASSDITGGNTEAFF.

This clonotype was recorded a few times. The chain uses TRBV7-3 and TRBJ2-6; D remains unclear. The CDR3 covers 16 residues. Deletions cut 2 bases from V and 4 bases from J, with 12 bases between. Germline loops: CDR1 SGHTA, CDR2 FQGTGA. The CDR3: CASSLDGLSGANVLTF. The CDR3, as DNA: TGTGCCAGCAGCTTAGACGGGTTGTCAGGGGCCAACGTCCTGACTTTC.

The CDR3, as DNA: TGCAGCGTTGACGCTCTAGCAGGGACGCAGTATTTT. The encoded protein is CSVDALAGTQYF. V and J are TRBV29-1 and TRBJ2-3; TRBD1 or TRBD2 may be the D gene (5 bases each). CDR1 is SQVTM and CDR2 is ANQGSEA in the germline V gene. CDR3 length: 12 amino acids. Between the trimmed V and J ends, which lost 3 bases and 9 bases, there was a span of 13 bases.

V gene TRBV6-6 combines with J gene TRBJ1-5; D unresolved. This CDR3 region has 15 residues. CDR1 and CDR2 from the germline V gene are MNHNY and SVGAGI (reference sequence). V was shortened by 2 bases and J by 9 bases, with 17 bases between the two germline ends. The CDR3 here is CASSYTQQQIRPQHF. Here the CDR3 DNA reads TGTGCCAGCAGTTACACGCAGCAACAGATTAGGCCCCAGCATTTT.

This clonotype came up a few times. V is TRBV24-1 and J is TRBJ2-1; D unclear. The germline V gene has CDR1 KGHDR and CDR2 SFDVKD. This CDR3 is built from 14 residues. The ends were cut back, 4 bases at V and 8 bases at J, with 14 bases in the middle. CDR3 coding DNA: TGTGCCACCAGTGACGGGCAGATTGGCGATGAGCAGTTCTTC. It is translated as CATSDGQIGDEQFF.